This TCR beta chain was recorded in a study of cytomegalovirus exposure and HLA in healthy donors. This clone was seen a handful of times. CDR1 and CDR2 (germline): MGHRA, YSYEKL. Trimming removed 0 bases at V and 9 bases at J, with 6 bases between. There are 13 residues in the CDR3. The PCR made use of 60 Vbeta and 13 Jbeta primers. Here immunoSEQ multiplex PCR was the method, and the copy in TCRdb shows in-frame clones only, minus some. The repertoire holds roughly 100,000 clones, 60% to 70% seen once, with around 3.5% in the top ten. The gene calls are TRBV4-1 and TRBJ1-6, with D unclear. The specimen sequenced was PBMCs. The sequence derives from a woman between 50 and 59 years old in good health and CMV-seronegative. This CDR3 reads CASSQDRISPLHF. The CDR3 nucleotides read TGCGCCAGCAGCCAAGACAGAATTTCACCCCTCCACTTT.